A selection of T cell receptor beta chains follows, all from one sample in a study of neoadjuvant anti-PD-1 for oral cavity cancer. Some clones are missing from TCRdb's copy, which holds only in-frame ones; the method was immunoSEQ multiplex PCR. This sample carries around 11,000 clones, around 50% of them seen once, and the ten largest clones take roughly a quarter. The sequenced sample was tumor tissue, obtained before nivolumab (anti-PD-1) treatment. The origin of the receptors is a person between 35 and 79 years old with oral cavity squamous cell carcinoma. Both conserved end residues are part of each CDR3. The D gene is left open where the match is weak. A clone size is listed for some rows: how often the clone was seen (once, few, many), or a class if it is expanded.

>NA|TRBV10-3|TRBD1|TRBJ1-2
CAISKDRVDGYTF
TGTGCCATCAGTAAAGACAGGGTGGATGGCTACACCTTC
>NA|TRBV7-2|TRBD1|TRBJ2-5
CASSLIGQGALETQYF
TGTGCCAGCAGCTTAATAGGCCAGGGGGCGCTTGAGACCCAGTACTTC
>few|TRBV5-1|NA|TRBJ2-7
CASSLESYEQYF
TGCGCCAGCAGCTTGGAGAGCTACGAGCAGTACTTC
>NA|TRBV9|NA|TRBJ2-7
CASSANRQGGYEQYF
TGTGCCAGCAGCGCTAACCGACAGGGAGGCTACGAGCAGTACTTC
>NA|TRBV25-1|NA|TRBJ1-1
CASSEWGLRGSNTEAFF
TGTGCCAGCAGTGAATGGGGCCTCCGGGGGTCGAACACTGAAGCTTTCTTT
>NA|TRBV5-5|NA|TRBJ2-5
CASSLNGQETQYF
TGTGCCAGCAGCTTAAACGGACAAGAGACCCAGTACTTC
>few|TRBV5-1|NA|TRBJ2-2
CASRSRVNTGELFF
TGCGCCAGCAGAAGTAGGGTGAACACCGGGGAGCTGTTTTTT
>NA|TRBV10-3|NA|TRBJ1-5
CAISEVGRPQHF
TGTGCCATCAGTGAAGTAGGGCGGCCCCAGCATTTT
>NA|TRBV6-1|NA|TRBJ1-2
CASSPGTLLNYGYTF
TGTGCCAGCAGTCCCGGGACCCTCTTAAACTATGGCTACACCTTC
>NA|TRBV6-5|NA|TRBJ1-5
CASSRYGRDNQPQHF
TGTGCCAGCAGCCGTTACGGACGGGACAATCAGCCCCAGCATTTT
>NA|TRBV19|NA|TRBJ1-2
CASSKDLRGYTF
TGTGCCAGTAGTAAGGACCTTCGGGGCTACACCTTC
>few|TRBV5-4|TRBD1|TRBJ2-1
CASSNRGTGVYNEQFF
TGTGCCAGCAGCAACCGGGGGACAGGGGTCTACAATGAGCAGTTCTTC
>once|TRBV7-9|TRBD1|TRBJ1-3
CASSSWDRFSGNTIYF
TGTGCCAGCAGCTCCTGGGACAGGTTCTCTGGAAACACCATATATTTT
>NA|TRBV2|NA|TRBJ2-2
CASGGRGTGELFF
TGTGCCAGCGGTGGCCGAGGGACCGGGGAGCTGTTTTTT
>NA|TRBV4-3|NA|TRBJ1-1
CASSQGGHTEAFF
TGCGCCAGCAGCCAGGGCGGACACACTGAAGCTTTCTTT
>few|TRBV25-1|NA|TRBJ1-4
CASSARRYSATNEKLFF
TGTGCCAGCAGTGCACGAAGATACAGTGCAACTAATGAAAAACTGTTTTTT
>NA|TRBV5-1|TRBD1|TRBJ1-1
CASSLTGTGAEAFF
TGCGCCAGCAGCCTTACCGGGACAGGGGCTGAAGCTTTCTTT
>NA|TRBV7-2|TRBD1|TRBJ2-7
CASSPHDPDRAGEQYF
TGTGCCAGCAGCCCCCACGACCCAGACAGGGCTGGGGAGCAGTACTTC
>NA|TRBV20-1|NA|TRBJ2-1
CRGADEQFF
TGCAGGGGGGCTGATGAGCAGTTCTTC
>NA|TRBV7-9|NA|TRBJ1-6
CASSLGRGAWGNSPLHF
TGTGCCAGCAGCTTAGGCAGGGGCGCGTGGGGTAATTCACCCCTCCACTTT
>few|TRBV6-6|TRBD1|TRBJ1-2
CASSYDRVGGAYGYTF
TGTGCCAGCAGTTACGACAGGGTGGGAGGGGCCTATGGCTACACCTTC
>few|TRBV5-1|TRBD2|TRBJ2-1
CATKDGGGLYNEQFF
TGCGCCACAAAAGACGGCGGGGGGCTTTACAATGAGCAGTTCTTC
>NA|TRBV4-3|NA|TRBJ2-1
CASSQDRQAYSYNEQFF
TGCGCCAGCAGCCAGGACAGACAGGCCTACTCCTACAATGAGCAGTTCTTC
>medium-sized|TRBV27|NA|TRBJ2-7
CASMKGRAYYEQYF
TGTGCCAGCATGAAAGGCAGGGCCTACTACGAGCAGTACTTC